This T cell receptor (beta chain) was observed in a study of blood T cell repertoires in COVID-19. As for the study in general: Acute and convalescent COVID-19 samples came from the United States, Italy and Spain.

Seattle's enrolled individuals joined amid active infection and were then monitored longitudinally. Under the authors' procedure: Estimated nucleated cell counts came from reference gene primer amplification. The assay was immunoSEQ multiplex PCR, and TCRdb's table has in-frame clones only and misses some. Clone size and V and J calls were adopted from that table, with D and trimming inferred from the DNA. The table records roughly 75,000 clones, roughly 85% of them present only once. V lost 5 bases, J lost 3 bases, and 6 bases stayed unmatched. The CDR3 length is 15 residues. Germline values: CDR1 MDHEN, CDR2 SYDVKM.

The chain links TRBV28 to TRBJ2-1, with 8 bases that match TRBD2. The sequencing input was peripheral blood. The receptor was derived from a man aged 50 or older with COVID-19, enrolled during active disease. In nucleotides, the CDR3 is TGTGCCAGCAGTCAGCGGGAGCCAATCTACAATGAGCAGTTCTTC. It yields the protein CASSQREPIYNEQFF.